These 32 T cell receptor beta chains originate from one sample sequenced in a study of blood T cell repertoires in COVID-19. Some clones are missing from TCRdb's copy, which holds only in-frame ones; the method was immunoSEQ multiplex PCR. The sample lists about 80,000 clones, approximately 76% occurring once. Sequenced input: peripheral blood. These receptors were collected from a man aged 70-80 years with active or convalescent COVID-19.

The J gene is TRBJ2-5, the V gene TRBV30; D perhaps matches TRBD2 (7 bases). Germline V lookup: CDR1 GTSNPN, CDR2 SVGIG (reference sequence). The CDR3 contains 14 residues. V lost 4 bases, J lost 2 bases, and 14 bases lay in between. The CDR3 nucleotides are TGTGCCTGGAAGGGGGGGACCGAGCAAGAGACCCAGTACTTC. It specifies CAWKGGTEQETQYF.

V and J are TRBV7-9 and TRBJ2-1; 7 bases fit TRBD1. CDR1 SEHNR and CDR2 FQNEAQ come from the germline V gene (reference sequence). V was pared by 5 bases and J by 7 bases, with 5 bases of the junction left unmatched. This CDR3 is 13 amino acids long. CDR3 protein: CASSRRDRNEQFF. As DNA, the CDR3 is TGTGCCAGCAGCCGACGGGACAGAAATGAGCAGTTCTTC. Complete variable domain (other parts from reference TRBV7-9 and TRBJ2-1): DTGVSQNPRHKITKRGQNVTFRCDPISEHNRLYWYRQTLGQGPEFLTYFQNEAQLEKSRLLSDRFSAERPKGSFSTLEIQRTEQGDSAMYLCASSRRDRNEQFFGPGTRLTVL.

The chain carries TRBV14 and TRBJ1-1, with D possibly matching TRBD1 (6 bases). The CDR3 runs to 13 residues. V lost 6 bases and J lost 1, with 9 bases in between. Germline V gene lookup returns CDR1 SGHDN and CDR2 FVKESK. For the CDR3, the DNA is TGTGCCAGCAGTCTACAGGGGAACACTGAAGCTTTCTTT. Its translation is CASSLQGNTEAFF.

The J gene is TRBJ1-5, the V gene TRBV24-1; no clear D. This CDR3 region has 12 residues. Germline loops: CDR1 KGHDR, CDR2 SFDVKD. Between the trimmed V and J ends, which lost 5 bases and 9 bases, there was a span of 10 bases. Written as DNA, the CDR3 is TGTGCCACCAGTGCCGAGGATCGGCCCCAGCATTTT. It yields the protein CATSAEDRPQHF.

This clone was seen a few times. The V and J genes are TRBV11-2 and TRBJ1-4, with 7 positions matching TRBD1. Germline CDR1 and CDR2: SGHAT and FQNNGV. V trimming: 5 bases; J trimming: 11 bases; junction bases outside the gene matches: 8. The CDR3 consists of 13 residues. The CDR3, as DNA: TGTGCCAGCAGCGACAGGGCCCCTTCTAAACTGTTTTTT. This codes for CASSDRAPSKLFF.

The rearrangement links TRBV28 to TRBJ2-7, with 10 bases matching TRBD1. V was clipped by 8 bases and J by 2 bases; unmatched bases: 12. The CDR3 length is 16 residues. Germline V gene lookup returns CDR1 MDHEN and CDR2 SYDVKM. CDR3 bases: TGTGCCAGCTGTCCAGCCCCGGGACAGGGGACCTACGAGCAGTACTTC. Residues: CASCPAPGQGTYEQYF.

V is TRBV27 and J is TRBJ1-1; D is undetermined. From germline, CDR1 is MNHEY and CDR2 SMNVEV (reference sequence). The CDR3 length is 13 residues. V was trimmed by 5 bases and J by 1 base, leaving 8 bases between them. The CDR3 DNA follows: TGTGCCAGCAGTCCTCCGGGGAACACTGAAGCTTTCTTT. Encoded protein: CASSPPGNTEAFF.

Regarding this clone: As the CDR3 is not closed by the conserved phenylalanine or tryptophan, this likely results from a read error. It is unclear where the CDR3 begins or ends on the DNA, so no DNA is shown, and the CDR3 is as TCRdb lists it. The chain combines TRBV7-8 with TRBJ2-3; the table's D gene call, TRBD1, was not cross checked with the DNA. Germline V CDR1 and CDR2: SGHVS, FQNEAQ. 14 amino acids form the CDR3, both terminal residues included. CDR3 region: CASSLMSGPPVLIP.

The chain joins TRBV20-1 to TRBJ2-7; no clear D gene. Per germline, CDR1 DFQATT and CDR2 SNEGSKA (reference sequence). V lost 3 bases to trimming and J lost 0 bases, with 12 bases between them. The CDR3 runs 14 residues. Here the CDR3 DNA reads TGCAGTGCTAGTCCCAACAGCAACTCCTACGAGCAGTACTTC. It translates to CSASPNSNSYEQYF.

The chain recombines TRBV18 with TRBJ1-1; 7 bases match TRBD1. Germline loops: CDR1 KGHSH, CDR2 LQKENI. The CDR3 totals 15 residues. The ends lost 4 bases at V and 0 bases at J; junction bases unmatched: 5. CDR3 loop: CASSQSTGLNTEAFF. In DNA form, the CDR3 reads TGTGCCAGCTCACAGTCGACAGGGCTGAACACTGAAGCTTTCTTT.

V gene TRBV29-1 combines with J gene TRBJ2-5, with a weak D call TRBD1 (5 bases). V gave up 4 bases and J gave up 5 bases, with 14 bases separating them. The germline gives CDR1 SQVTM, CDR2 ANQGSEA. This CDR3 region has 13 residues. The chain's CDR3 is CSVAQGPFETQYF. The DNA for the CDR3 is TGCAGCGTTGCCCAGGGCCCTTTCGAGACCCAGTACTTC.

The chain recombines TRBV6-5 with TRBJ1-3; D gene ambiguous. Germline lookup yields CDR1 MNHEY and CDR2 SVGAGI. Trimming pared 7 bases from V and 2 bases from J, leaving 9 bases between. There are 13 residues in the CDR3. The CDR3 spells CASISFAGNTIYF. CDR3 bases: TGTGCCAGCATTTCGTTTGCTGGAAACACCATATATTTT.

This sequence joins TRBV25-1 and TRBJ1-5; tentative D call: TRBD1 (6 bases). The germline V and J ends were trimmed by 4 bases and 0 bases, with 10 bases remaining between them. CDR1 and CDR2 from the germline V gene are MGHDK and SYGVNS. There are 15 residues in the CDR3. The chain's CDR3 is CASSAGHPSNQPQHF. The DNA for the CDR3 is TGTGCCAGCAGTGCGGGACACCCTAGCAATCAGCCCCAGCATTTT.

This chain uses TRBV10-2 with TRBJ2-1, with 9 bases matching TRBD2. From germline, CDR1 is WSHSY and CDR2 SAAADI. This CDR3 comprises 15 residues. The V gene end was trimmed by 2 bases and the J gene end by 3 bases; junction bases not matched to a gene: 2. The CDR3 sequence is CASSEQRGVYNEQFF. In nucleotides, the CDR3 is TGCGCCAGCAGTGAGCAGCGGGGGGTCTACAATGAGCAGTTCTTC.

The chain employs TRBV4-2 and TRBJ2-7; 9 bases align to TRBD1. Germline loops: CDR1 LGHNA, CDR2 YNFKEQ. The V segment lost 3 bases and the J segment 6 bases; nucleotides outside the gene matches: 6. CDR3 length equals 14 residues. The CDR3 loop is CASSHPGQGGEQYF. For the CDR3, the DNA is TGTGCCAGCAGCCATCCGGGACAGGGTGGCGAGCAGTACTTC.

The rearrangement joins TRBV2 to TRBJ2-7, with D tentatively TRBD2 (6 bases). This CDR3 contains 12 residues. V was pared by 9 bases and J by 3 bases, with 12 bases between. Looked up from germline, CDR1 is SNHLY and CDR2 is FYNNEI. The CDR3 DNA sequence: TGTGCCAGTTCAGAGGACTACTACGAGCAGTACTTC. As protein: CASSEDYYEQYF. Complete variable domain (other parts from reference TRBV2 and TRBJ2-7): EPEVTQTPSHQVTQMGQEVILRCVPISNHLYFYWYRQILGQKVEFLVSFYNNEISEKSEIFDDQFSVERPDGSNFTLKIRSTKLEDSAMYFCASSEDYYEQYFGPGTRLTVT.

The chain couples TRBV24-1 to TRBJ2-7, with a possible D match to TRBD1 (5 bases). Germline V gives CDR1 KGHDR, CDR2 SFDVKD. V shed 7 bases and J shed 6 bases, with 9 bases lying between them. The CDR3 runs 11 residues. CDR3 DNA sequence: TGTGCCACCAGCGACAGCTTCGAGCAGTACTTC. Residues: CATSDSFEQYF.

CDR3 DNA sequence: TGTGCCAGCAGGGGACAGGACGCGACACCCCTCCACTTT. It specifies CASRGQDATPLHF. This rearrangement joins TRBV13 to TRBJ1-6; 8 nucleotides match TRBD1. The CDR3 runs 13 residues. The germline CDR1 and CDR2 sequences are PRHDT and FYEKMQ (reference sequence). Trimming cost V 6 bases and J 11 bases; bases outside gene matches: 6.

J is TRBJ2-1 and V is TRBV5-1; possibly TRBD1 for D (6 bases). The germline gives CDR1 SGHRS, CDR2 YFSETQ. Trimming removed 3 bases from V and 0 bases from J, with 7 bases in between. This CDR3 is built from 14 residues. The CDR3 DNA is TGCGCCAGCAGCTCAGGGGACTCCTACAATGAGCAGTTCTTC. Protein sequence: CASSSGDSYNEQFF.

The chain joins TRBV28 to TRBJ2-7; 9 nucleotides line up with TRBD1. Per germline, CDR1 MDHEN and CDR2 SYDVKM. With V trimmed by 7 bases and J by 4 bases, 5 bases remained unmatched. The CDR3 spans 13 residues. DNA for the CDR3: TGTGCCAGCATTAGGGGACAGGGATACGAGCAGTACTTC. It specifies CASIRGQGYEQYF.

The chain employs TRBV18 and TRBJ2-7, with TRBD1 matching 8 bases. Germline trimming cut 0 bases from V and 3 bases from J; bases unmatched to any gene: 4. There are 15 residues in the CDR3. Germline CDR1 and CDR2: KGHSH and LQKENI. The CDR3: CASSPPGTGYYEQYF. For the CDR3, the DNA is TGTGCCAGCTCACCACCGGGGACAGGATACTACGAGCAGTACTTC. The variable domain in full, completed from reference TRBV18 and TRBJ2-7, reads NAGVMQNPRHLVRRRGQEARLRCSPMKGHSHVYWYRQLPEEGLKFMVYLQKENIIDESGMPKERFSAEFPKEGPSILRIQQVVRGDSAAYFCASSPPGTGYYEQYFGPGTRLTVT.

The V and J genes are TRBV7-9 and TRBJ1-1, with 9 bases identical to TRBD1. The ends lost 5 bases at V and 6 bases at J; junction bases unmatched: 7. In germline, CDR1 is SEHNR, CDR2 FQNEAQ (reference sequence). The CDR3 sequence is 14 residues long. Here the CDR3 reads CASSNPGQGAEAFF. DNA for the CDR3: TGTGCCAGCAGCAACCCGGGACAGGGTGCTGAAGCTTTCTTT.

The genes are TRBV7-3 and TRBJ2-2; 10 bases fit TRBD1. The J segment lost 6 bases and the V segment lost 5 bases, leaving 9 bases of the junction unmatched. Germline values: CDR1 SGHTA, CDR2 FQGTGA. This CDR3 is 16 amino acids long. CDR3: CASSLSTGGAAGELFF. The CDR3 nucleotides are TGTGCCAGCAGCCTTTCGACAGGGGGCGCGGCCGGGGAGCTGTTTTTT. Full variable domain (remainder filled in from reference TRBV7-3 and TRBJ2-2): GAGVSQTPSNKVTEKGKYVELRCDPISGHTALYWYRQSLGQGPEFLIYFQGTGAADDSGLPNDRFFAVRPEGSVSTLKIQRTERGDSAVYLCASSLSTGGAAGELFFGEGSRLTVL.

The V gene is TRBV5-1, the J gene TRBJ2-5; maybe TRBD2 (5 bases). The V gene's germline CDR1 is SGHRS and CDR2 YFSETQ. Trimming pared 7 bases from V and 5 bases from J, leaving 15 bases between. This CDR3 comprises 13 residues. The CDR3 loop reads CASSRGERETQYF. CDR3 DNA sequence: TGCGCCAGCTCCCGTGGGGAGCGTGAGACCCAGTACTTC.

This chain uses TRBV27 with TRBJ1-2; 9 positions agree with TRBD1. The CDR3 has 15 residues. The germline CDR1 and CDR2 sequences are MNHEY and SMNVEV (reference sequence). The trim removed 5 bases at V and 7 bases at J, leaving 11 bases unmatched. The CDR3 DNA reads TGTGCCAGCAGTCAGGGACAGGGACCGGTATCTGGCTACACCTTC. Translating gives CASSQGQGPVSGYTF.

The chain employs TRBV12-3 or TRBV12-4 and TRBJ1-5; D is ambiguous. Trimming removed 2 bases from V and 8 bases from J, with 10 bases in between. The CDR3 runs to 13 residues. Here the CDR3 reads CASSLSDGEPQHF. For the CDR3, the DNA is TGTGCCAGCAGTTTAAGCGATGGTGAGCCCCAGCATTTT.

The chain combines TRBV10-3 with TRBJ1-1; D not certain. The V end lost 7 bases, the J end lost 1 base, and 10 bases lay between the germline ends. The CDR3 extends over 13 amino acids. Germline V gene lookup returns CDR1 ENHRY and CDR2 SYGVKD. The DNA for the CDR3 is TGTGCCATCACGGGCGGGCAGAACACTGAAGCTTTCTTT. Translation gives CAITGGQNTEAFF.

The chain has TRBV10-2 and TRBJ2-3, with 11 bases lining up with TRBD1. The CDR3 loop spans 16 amino acids. Germline lookup yields CDR1 WSHSY and CDR2 SAAADI. With V trimmed by 6 bases and J by 7 bases, 12 bases remained unmatched. The CDR3 loop is CASRLDPGQGGNTQYF. The CDR3 region has the DNA TGCGCCAGCAGACTAGATCCGGGACAGGGGGGGAATACGCAGTATTTT.

In its sample, this clone was seen a few times. The chain links TRBV11-2 to TRBJ1-5, with TRBD1 as a possible D gene (5 bases). The CDR3 runs to 18 residues. Germline CDR1 reads SGHAT; CDR2 reads FQNNGV. V lost 5 bases and J lost 8, with 28 bases in between. The CDR3 loop reads CASSVNLKGPQPGEPQHF. CDR3 bases: TGTGCCAGCAGCGTCAACCTCAAGGGGCCTCAGCCTGGGGAGCCCCAGCATTTT.

The V and J genes are TRBV11-2 and TRBJ1-6; weak D call: TRBD1 (6 bases). This CDR3 has 16 amino acids. The germline gives CDR1 SGHAT, CDR2 FQNNGV. The ends were cut back, 0 bases at V and 9 bases at J, with 15 bases in the middle. The CDR3 spells CASSLDGGGGLSPLHF. The CDR3 DNA follows: TGTGCCAGCAGCTTAGATGGGGGCGGGGGCCTTTCACCCCTCCACTTT.

This clone was found once. The chain is built from TRBV24-1 and TRBJ2-7; D might be TRBD2 (6 bases). CDR1 and CDR2 from the germline V gene are KGHDR and SFDVKD. The CDR3 has 21 amino acids. V lost 7 bases to trimming and J lost 0 bases, with 33 bases between them. CDR3 nucleotides: TGTGCCACCAGATTGGGGGGTGCCGGCACCCCCGAGGATTACAGCTCCTACGAGCAGTACTTC. As protein: CATRLGGAGTPEDYSSYEQYF.

The chain carries TRBV5-1 and TRBJ2-7, with 7 nucleotides matching TRBD1. The germline V gene encodes CDR1 SGHRS and CDR2 YFSETQ. The V segment lost 4 bases and the J segment 7 bases; nucleotides outside the gene matches: 11. The CDR3 consists of 14 residues. CDR3 amino acids: CASSTGTVKWEQYF. CDR3 sequence (DNA): TGCGCCAGCAGCACAGGGACAGTCAAATGGGAGCAGTACTTC.